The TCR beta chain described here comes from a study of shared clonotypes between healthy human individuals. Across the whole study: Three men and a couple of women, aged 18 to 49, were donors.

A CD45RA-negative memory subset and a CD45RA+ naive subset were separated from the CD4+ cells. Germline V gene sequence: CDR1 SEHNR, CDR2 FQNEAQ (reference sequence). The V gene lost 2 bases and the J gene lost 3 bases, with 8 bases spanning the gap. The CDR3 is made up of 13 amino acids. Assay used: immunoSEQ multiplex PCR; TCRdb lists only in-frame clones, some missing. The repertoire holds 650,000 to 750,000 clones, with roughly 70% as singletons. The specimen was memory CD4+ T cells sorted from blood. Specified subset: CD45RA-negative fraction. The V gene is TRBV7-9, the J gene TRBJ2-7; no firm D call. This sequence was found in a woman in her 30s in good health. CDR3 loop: CASSLMASYEQYF. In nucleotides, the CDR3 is TGTGCCAGCAGCTTAATGGCGAGCTACGAGCAGTACTTC.